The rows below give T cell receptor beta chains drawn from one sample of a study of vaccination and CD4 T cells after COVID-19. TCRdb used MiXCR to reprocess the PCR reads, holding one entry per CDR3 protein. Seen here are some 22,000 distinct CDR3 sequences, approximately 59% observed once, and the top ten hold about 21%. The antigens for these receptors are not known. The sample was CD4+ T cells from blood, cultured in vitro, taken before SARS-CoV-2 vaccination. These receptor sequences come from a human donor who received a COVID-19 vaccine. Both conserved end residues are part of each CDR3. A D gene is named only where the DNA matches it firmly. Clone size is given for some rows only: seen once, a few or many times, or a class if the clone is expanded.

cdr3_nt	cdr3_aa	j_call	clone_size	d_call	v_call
TGTGCCAGCCCTCCAGCGCCGGCGGCCTACGAGCAGTACTTC	CASPPAPAAYEQYF	TRBJ2-7	.	.	TRBV6-9
TGTGCCAGCAGTACGACAGTCTCCACCTATGGCTACACCTTC	CASSTTVSTYGYTF	TRBJ1-2	few	.	TRBV6-1
TGTGCCAGCTCACCCAGCGGGGGGGCCGGAGAGACCCAGTACTTC	CASSPSGGAGETQYF	TRBJ2-5	.	TRBD2	TRBV18
TGTGCCAGCTCGCTAAAGTCACCCCCGGACGACTATGGCTACACCTTC	CASSLKSPPDDYGYTF	TRBJ1-2	once	.	TRBV18
TGCGCCAGCAGCCAAGCCGGGGGAGTCTATGGCTACACCTTC	CASSQAGGVYGYTF	TRBJ1-2	.	.	TRBV4-1
TGTGCCAGCAGTCCTACTTCTAATAAAGAGACCCAGTACTTC	CASSPTSNKETQYF	TRBJ2-5	medium-sized	.	TRBV7-2
TGTGCCAGCAGCGACGGAACGGGGAAGGAGCAGTACTTC	CASSDGTGKEQYF	TRBJ2-7	.	.	TRBV7-2
TGCAGTGCTAGAGCGGCTAGCGGGGGGTACTATGGCACAGATACGCAGTATTTT	CSARAASGGYYGTDTQYF	TRBJ2-3	few	TRBD2	TRBV20-1
TGCAGTGCCCTGGGACAGAGCCCCCAAGAGACCCAGTACTTC	CSALGQSPQETQYF	TRBJ2-5	.	TRBD1	TRBV20-1
TGCAGCGTACACGATGTCGGGGGGGCCGGTTTCTTT	CSVHDVGGAGFF	TRBJ1-1	.	.	TRBV29-1
TGTGCCAGCAGTATCCGGGACCCACACAGTGGCTACACCTTC	CASSIRDPHSGYTF	TRBJ1-2	.	.	TRBV7-8
TGTGCCAGCAGTCGGGAGTACTATGGCTACACCTTC	CASSREYYGYTF	TRBJ1-2	.	.	TRBV25-1
TGTGCCAGCAGCCTCCGACAGGGTAACACTGAAGCTTTCTTT	CASSLRQGNTEAFF	TRBJ1-1	.	TRBD1	TRBV5-4
TGTGCCAGCAGCTTAGGGGACAGGGATTTTAGGTACTTC	CASSLGDRDFRYF	TRBJ2-7	few	TRBD1	TRBV7-6
TGTGCCTGGAAAATTGCAATGGGCACAGATACGCAGTATTTT	CAWKIAMGTDTQYF	TRBJ2-3	.	.	TRBV30
TGTGCCAGCAGGCATAGCGGGGGCAACAATGAGCAGTTCTTC	CASRHSGGNNEQFF	TRBJ2-1	.	TRBD2	TRBV6-1
TGTGCCAGCAGTGAAGTTAGGGGCGCTGAAGCTTTCTTT	CASSEVRGAEAFF	TRBJ1-1	.	.	TRBV2
TGTGCCAGCAGCCCGGACAGTAATTCACCCCTCCACTTT	CASSPDSNSPLHF	TRBJ1-6	.	.	TRBV14
TGTGCCAGCAGTTTAAGGAGACAGGCTAACTATGGCTACACCTTC	CASSLRRQANYGYTF	TRBJ1-2	.	.	TRBV12-3/TRBV12-4
TGCAGTGCTAGAGACGTTCGTTCTGGGGGGATGAGGGATCAGCCCCAGCATTTT	CSARDVRSGGMRDQPQHF	TRBJ1-5	few	.	TRBV20-1
TGTGCCTGGGGGAACCGGAACTATGGCTACACCTTC	CAWGNRNYGYTF	TRBJ1-2	few	.	TRBV30
TGTGCCAGCAGCAAAAACTCACCCCTCCACTTT	CASSKNSPLHF	TRBJ1-6	.	.	TRBV21-1
TGTGCCAGCGTAATAGGACGGAGCGGCTACACCTTC	CASVIGRSGYTF	TRBJ1-2	.	.	TRBV2
TGTGCCAGCAGTGCACAGGGAAGTCGACAGCCCCAGCATTTT	CASSAQGSRQPQHF	TRBJ1-5	.	.	TRBV6-1
TGTGCCACCAGTGACCCGACAGGGGGCGCCTATGGCTACACCTTC	CATSDPTGGAYGYTF	TRBJ1-2	.	TRBD1	TRBV24-1
TGCAGCGTCCACGATACCTACGAGCAGTACTTC	CSVHDTYEQYF	TRBJ2-7	few	.	TRBV29-1
TGTGCCAGCAGCCACAGGGGGGCTTTGAGCGAGACCCAGTACTTC	CASSHRGALSETQYF	TRBJ2-5	.	TRBD1	TRBV6-2/TRBV6-3
TGTGCCAGTAGTATTAGGTGGACGGGGAGCAATCAGCCCCAGCATTTT	CASSIRWTGSNQPQHF	TRBJ1-5	few	.	TRBV19
TGTGCCAGCAGCCCCCCACCGGACACTGAAAAACTGTTTTTT	CASSPPPDTEKLFF	TRBJ1-4	.	.	TRBV7-2
TGTGCCAGCACCCAAGGGGGGGACACCGGGGAGCTGTTTTTT	CASTQGGDTGELFF	TRBJ2-2	.	.	TRBV12-3/TRBV12-4
TGCAGTGCTAGAGATTATGGGAACGGACTAGATGGAGGAACTAGCACAGATACGCAGTATTTT	CSARDYGNGLDGGTSTDTQYF	TRBJ2-3	.	TRBD2	TRBV20-1
TGTGCCAGCAGCTTAGGGGTGCAGGGCTACACCTTC	CASSLGVQGYTF	TRBJ1-2	.	.	TRBV11-3
TGTGCCAGCAGTTACAGCTCTGGAAACACCATATATTTT	CASSYSSGNTIYF	TRBJ1-3	.	.	TRBV6-2/TRBV6-3
TGCAGTGCTAGTGTGACTGAAGCTTTCTTT	CSASVTEAFF	TRBJ1-1	.	.	TRBV20-1
TGTGCCAGCAGCTTAACAGCGAACACCGGGGAGCTGTTTTTT	CASSLTANTGELFF	TRBJ2-2	.	.	TRBV11-3
TGTGCCAGCAGTTCAGAATTAACAGGGGGCTCGTACGAGCAGTACTTC	CASSSELTGGSYEQYF	TRBJ2-7	.	TRBD1	TRBV12-3/TRBV12-4
TGTGCCAGCAGTGAAGTTCAAGGCACAGATACGCAGTATTTT	CASSEVQGTDTQYF	TRBJ2-3	.	.	TRBV6-1
TGTGCCAGCAGTGAAGAGATTACTACTGAGACCCAGTACTTC	CASSEEITTETQYF	TRBJ2-5	.	.	TRBV6-1
TGTGCCACCAGTGCACATGGGGGGGACGGGACCTACGAGCAGTACTTC	CATSAHGGDGTYEQYF	TRBJ2-7	.	TRBD2	TRBV24-1
TGTGCCAGCAGCGACAGTGACAGGGGTTTTTCGGAGACCCAGTACTTC	CASSDSDRGFSETQYF	TRBJ2-5	.	TRBD1	TRBV5-6
TGTGCCAGCAGTTACTCGTCCCGGGGGGGCAAAGAGACCCAGTACTTC	CASSYSSRGGKETQYF	TRBJ2-5	.	TRBD2	TRBV6-5
TGCAGCGTTGAGGCCCCTGAGCGGGGAGACACAGATACGCAGTATTTT	CSVEAPERGDTDTQYF	TRBJ2-3	.	TRBD2	TRBV29-1
TGCAGTGCTAGAGGGATGAAGGGGGCAAGAGGTGACGAAAAACTGTTTTTT	CSARGMKGARGDEKLFF	TRBJ1-4	.	TRBD1	TRBV20-1
TGCGCCAGCAGTAAGTCGCAGGAAGGGCTGCGTGTCACCGGGGAGCTGTTTTTT	CASSKSQEGLRVTGELFF	TRBJ2-2	.	.	TRBV5-1
TGTGCCACCAGCAGAGAGGGACAGGGGGGTTACGAGCAGTACTTC	CATSREGQGGYEQYF	TRBJ2-7	.	TRBD1	TRBV15
TGTGCCTGGCAGGGACAGGATAATTCACCCCTCCACTTT	CAWQGQDNSPLHF	TRBJ1-6	.	TRBD1	TRBV30
TGTGCCAGTAGTCTGACAGGGGTGACCTACGAGCAGTACTTC	CASSLTGVTYEQYF	TRBJ2-7	.	TRBD1	TRBV19
TGTGCCAGCAGCGCACTTAACCGACAGGGCTACGAAGAGACCCAGTACTTC	CASSALNRQGYEETQYF	TRBJ2-5	.	.	TRBV21-1
TGTGCCTGGGCCCCGGCGGGGGGCAACACCGGGGAGCTGTTTTTT	CAWAPAGGNTGELFF	TRBJ2-2	few	TRBD2	TRBV30
TGTGCCAGCAGCCCTAGCCCCGATTCCTACAATGAGCAGTTCTTC	CASSPSPDSYNEQFF	TRBJ2-1	few	.	TRBV11-2
TGCGCCAGCAGTAGGACTAGCCAAGAGACCCAGTACTTC	CASSRTSQETQYF	TRBJ2-5	.	TRBD2	TRBV5-1
TGTGCCAGCGGAACAGGGTCTAACTATGGCTACACCTTC	CASGTGSNYGYTF	TRBJ1-2	.	.	TRBV2
TGTGCCACCAGTGCCAGGACAGGGGGCGATCAGCCCCAGCATTTT	CATSARTGGDQPQHF	TRBJ1-5	few	TRBD1	TRBV24-1
TGTGCCAGCAGTTTAAGGCTGAACACCGAAATCAATAATTCACCCCTCCACTTT	CASSLRLNTEINNSPLHF	TRBJ1-6	few	.	TRBV27
TGTGCCAGCAGCTCCCTCGCGAAAACCCCCCTCCACTTT	CASSSLAKTPLHF	TRBJ1-6	.	.	TRBV5-3
TGTGCCAGCTCGCCTACTAGCGGGGATTACAATGAGCAGTTCTTC	CASSPTSGDYNEQFF	TRBJ2-1	once	TRBD2	TRBV4-2
TGTGCCAGCATTCGGGGTTCGCAGTGGGGAGATACGCAGTATTTT	CASIRGSQWGDTQYF	TRBJ2-3	few	.	TRBV6-1
TGTGCCAGCGCTACAGGGTCTCGCACAGATACGCAGTATTTT	CASATGSRTDTQYF	TRBJ2-3	.	.	TRBV6-1
TGCGCCAGCAGCTTAGCGGGGCGGGAGACCCAGTACTTC	CASSLAGRETQYF	TRBJ2-5	.	TRBD2	TRBV5-1